Listed below are T cell receptor beta chains from one sample, sequenced in a study of blood T cell repertoires in COVID-19. The method was immunoSEQ multiplex PCR; TCRdb's version includes in-frame clones alone and lacks a portion of them. Of some 150,000 clones in the sample, 80% to 90% were seen once. The sequencing sample was made of peripheral blood. The receptors here all came from a man aged 40-50 years with acute or convalescent COVID-19. Both conserved end residues are part of each CDR3. A D gene is named only where the DNA matches it firmly. Expanded clones are given a class, and other clones once, few, many or no size at all.

clone size	V gene	D gene	J gene	CDR3 DNA	CDR3 protein
NA	TRBV18	NA	TRBJ2-6	TGTGCCAGCTCACCAAGGGGCTCGATTGCGGGGGCCAACGTCCTGACTTTC	CASSPRGSIAGANVLTF
NA	TRBV4-3	NA	TRBJ2-3	TGCGCCAGCAGCCAAGATGTAAATTTTAACGACAGGAGTCGGTCAGATACGCAGTATTTT	CASSQDVNFNDRSRSDTQYF
NA	TRBV11-3	NA	TRBJ2-2	TGTGCCAGCAGCTTAGTAAGAGGGACCGGGGAGCTGTTTTTT	CASSLVRGTGELFF
NA	TRBV9	NA	TRBJ2-5	TGTGCCAGCAGCGTAGATGCGGGGATGGAGACCCAGTACTTC	CASSVDAGMETQYF
few	TRBV28	TRBD1	TRBJ1-1	TGTGCCAGCAGTCCCGGGACAGCACGCACTGAAGCTTTCTTT	CASSPGTARTEAFF
NA	TRBV5-6	NA	TRBJ1-6	TGTGCCAGCAGCTGGAGCTCCTATAATTCACCCCTCCACTTT	CASSWSSYNSPLHF
NA	TRBV5-1	NA	TRBJ1-2	TGCGCCAGCAGCCCTGAGGGGGCTAACTATGGCTACACCTTC	CASSPEGANYGYTF
NA	TRBV2	NA	TRBJ1-2	TGTGCCAGCAGTCGGGACTGGGATGGCTACACCTTC	CASSRDWDGYTF
NA	TRBV7-9	TRBD1	TRBJ2-1	TGTGCCAGCGCCGGGACAGGGCTGCACAATGAGCAGTTCTTC	CASAGTGLHNEQFF
few	TRBV19	TRBD2	TRBJ2-3	TGTGCCAGTAGTCGGGGGGGCAGAACAGATACGCAGTATTTT	CASSRGGRTDTQYF
NA	TRBV11-2	TRBD1	TRBJ2-1	TGTGCCAGCAGCTTACGACAGGGGCCCTACAATGAGCAGTTCTTC	CASSLRQGPYNEQFF
NA	TRBV2	TRBD1	TRBJ2-2	TGTGCCAGCAACGGACAGGGAGGCACCGGGGAGCTGTTTTTT	CASNGQGGTGELFF
NA	TRBV4-1	NA	TRBJ1-4	TGCGCCAGCAGCCAAGACGGGGGTCTCCTTATAGAACTGTTTTTT	CASSQDGGLLIELFF
NA	TRBV2	NA	TRBJ2-1	TGTGCCAGCAGAGACGAGGGGGGGGAGCAGTTCTTC	CASRDEGGEQFF
NA	TRBV2	NA	TRBJ1-5	TGTGCCAGCAGTGAAGACGGGGGCAATCAGCCCCAGCATTTT	CASSEDGGNQPQHF
NA	TRBV7-2	NA	TRBJ1-1	TGTGCCAGCAGCTTACCGATTACGGACAGTCTAAATGCAGCTTTCTTT	CASSLPITDSLNAAFF
NA	TRBV30	NA	TRBJ1-3	TGTGCCGGGCTCGGTGGGGGGAACGGAAACACCATATATTTT	CAGLGGGNGNTIYF
NA	TRBV9	TRBD1	TRBJ1-4	TGTGCCAGCAGCCCGCGGGACAGGGGCATTGTGGGGACAGGGGGTACTTATGAAAAACTGTTTTTT	CASSPRDRGIVGTGGTYEKLFF
NA	TRBV30	TRBD1	TRBJ2-1	TGTGCCTTACAGGGGGCGATTCGCGGTGAGCAGTTCTTC	CALQGAIRGEQFF
NA	TRBV4-1	NA	TRBJ2-3	TGCGCCAGCAGCCAAGATTCCGGGGCAGATACGCAGTATTTT	CASSQDSGADTQYF
once	TRBV4-1	TRBD1	TRBJ1-1	TGCGCCAGCAGTCCGGGACAGGGGCCCTTGAACACTGAAGCTTTCTTT	CASSPGQGPLNTEAFF
NA	TRBV11-2	NA	TRBJ1-5	TGTGCCAGCAGCGAAAGTAGTCAGCCCCAGCATTTT	CASSESSQPQHF
NA	TRBV6-2/TRBV6-3	TRBD1	TRBJ1-2	TGTGCCAGCAGCCGGGACAGATACTATGGCTACACCTTC	CASSRDRYYGYTF
NA	TRBV29-1	TRBD1	TRBJ1-4	TGCAGCGCTTTCACTCCTGACAGGGTGAATGAAAAACTGTTTTTT	CSAFTPDRVNEKLFF
NA	TRBV4-1	TRBD2	TRBJ2-7	TGCGCCAGCAGCCCAAGAGCGGGGTACGAGCAGTACTTC	CASSPRAGYEQYF
NA	TRBV19	NA	TRBJ1-2	TGTGCCAGTAGTACCCGGGACACATCTAACTATGGCTACACCTTC	CASSTRDTSNYGYTF
NA	TRBV29-1	TRBD1	TRBJ1-2	TGCAGCGTCGACGACAGGGGCGGCTACACCTTC	CSVDDRGGYTF
NA	TRBV10-1	NA	TRBJ1-6	TGCGCCAGCGGACAACTTAATTCACCCCTCCACTTT	CASGQLNSPLHF
NA	TRBV7-2	NA	TRBJ1-1	TGTGCCAGCGGCCCAGGGAACACTGAAGCTTTCTTT	CASGPGNTEAFF
NA	TRBV19	NA	TRBJ1-4	TGTGCCAGTAGACGGGACAACCCTAATGAAAAACTGTTTTTT	CASRRDNPNEKLFF
NA	TRBV9	TRBD1	TRBJ1-1	TGTGCCAGCAGCGCCCGTCGAGGGGACAGCCCGTACACTGAAGCTTTCTTT	CASSARRGDSPYTEAFF
NA	TRBV5-1	NA	TRBJ2-2	TGCGCCAGCAGCTTTTCGGGACAAGTGACCGGGGAGCTGTTTTTT	CASSFSGQVTGELFF
once	TRBV6-2/TRBV6-3	NA	TRBJ2-3	TGTGCCAGCAGTTTTCTAGGGGTCAGAGATACGCAGTATTTT	CASSFLGVRDTQYF
NA	TRBV9	TRBD1	TRBJ2-7	TGTGCCAGCAGCCCCGGGACAGGGTTGCAGTACGAGCAGTACTTC	CASSPGTGLQYEQYF
NA	TRBV28	TRBD1	TRBJ1-2	TGTGCCAGCGGAACAGGGGTTTATGGCTACACCTTC	CASGTGVYGYTF
NA	TRBV3-1/TRBV3-2	TRBD1	TRBJ2-7	TGTGCCAGCAGCCGGAACAGGGGGCTGAATGACGAGCAGTACTTC	CASSRNRGLNDEQYF
NA	TRBV3-1/TRBV3-2	NA	TRBJ2-5	TGTGCCAGCAGCCAAGAATATCAGGAAGAGACCCAGTACTTC	CASSQEYQEETQYF
many	TRBV13	TRBD1	TRBJ1-5	TGTGCCAGCAGCTCGACAGGGGCCAATCAGCCCCAGCATTTT	CASSSTGANQPQHF
NA	TRBV7-2	TRBD1	TRBJ2-2	TGTGCCAGCAGTTCCCCGGGACAGTTTCTGTTTTTT	CASSSPGQFLFF
NA	TRBV2	NA	TRBJ2-6	TGTGCCAGCTGCGAGGGGGCTGGGGCCAACGTCCTGACTTTC	CASCEGAGANVLTF
NA	TRBV5-1	NA	TRBJ1-1	TGCGCCAGCAGCTTGGCCGACGGGTTCAACACTGAAGCTTTCTTT	CASSLADGFNTEAFF
NA	TRBV10-3	TRBD1	TRBJ1-5	TGTGCCACTCGGACAGGTTATAGCAATCAGCCCCAGCATTTT	CATRTGYSNQPQHF
once	TRBV12-3/TRBV12-4	NA	TRBJ1-1	TGTGCCACCGCCCGCCAGGGTGGCACTGAAGCTTTCTTT	CATARQGGTEAFF
NA	TRBV18	NA	TRBJ2-7	TGTGCCAGCTCACCGAGCTCGGGTCACGAGCAGTACTTC	CASSPSSGHEQYF
NA	TRBV6-5	NA	TRBJ1-2	TGTGCCAGCCTCGGGGGGGGAAATTATGGCTACACCTTC	CASLGGGNYGYTF
NA	TRBV5-4	NA	TRBJ1-5	TGTGCCAGCAGCCCCGGTTTGGATCAGCCCCAGCATTTT	CASSPGLDQPQHF
NA	TRBV19	TRBD1	TRBJ2-2	TGTGCCAGTAGGTTCCTCCCTGGACAGGGGGGTGCCGGGGAGCTGTTTTTT	CASRFLPGQGGAGELFF
once	TRBV4-3	TRBD2	TRBJ2-1	TGCGCCAGCAGCCAGAGACATAGCGGGGGCATCTACAATGAGCAGTTCTTC	CASSQRHSGGIYNEQFF